The 7 T cell receptor beta chains reported below all come from one sample, sequenced in a study of patients and donors after allogeneic stem cell transplantation. From the RT-PCR reads, TCRdb called clonotypes with MiXCR, one entry per CDR3 protein. The sample yields fewer than 250,000 distinct CDR3 sequences, around an eighth seen once. Sequenced: blood, either unsorted or a sorted T cell fraction (not recorded which). These receptors were obtained from a human donor who was either an allogeneic HSCT recipient or a stem cell or donor lymphocyte infusion donor (not recorded which). It is not recorded whose cells these are; they may come from a transplant donor.

This clonotype occurred many times. The CDR3 DNA reads TGTGCCATCAGCGGACCGGGCAATGAGCAGTTCTTC. It codes for CAISGPGNEQFF. This rearrangement joins TRBV10-3 to TRBJ2-1; the D is unclear. This CDR3 region has 12 residues. CDR1 is ENHRY and CDR2 is SYGVKD in the germline V gene. The germline V and J ends were trimmed by 6 bases and 6 bases, with 9 bases remaining between them.

CDR3 bases: TGTGCCAGCAGCTTGGTTGACACTGAAGCTTTCTTT. It encodes CASSLVDTEAFF. This chain joins TRBV5-4 and TRBJ1-1; D is unresolved. The V gene's germline CDR1 is SGHNT and CDR2 YYREEE (reference sequence). The CDR3 sequence is 12 residues long. Trimming cost V 0 bases and J 3 bases, with 3 bases left between them. Full variable domain (remainder filled in from reference TRBV5-4 and TRBJ1-1): ETGVTQSPTHLIKTRGQQVTLRCSSQSGHNTVSWYQQALGQGPQFIFQYYREEENGRGNFPPRFSGLQFPNYSSELNVNALELDDSALYLCASSLVDTEAFFGQGTRLTVV.

This clonotype showed up many times. J is TRBJ1-2 and V is TRBV7-2; D is possibly TRBD1 (5 bases). V lost 8 bases to trimming and J lost 5 bases, with 12 bases between them. Germline CDR1 and CDR2: SGHTA and FQGNSA. This CDR3 contains 12 residues. The CDR3: CASAGTVYGYTF. The CDR3 DNA reads as TGTGCCAGCGCCGGGACTGTTTATGGCTACACCTTC.

Many counts were recorded for this clonotype. The chain recombines TRBV5-1 with TRBJ2-1; D is unresolved. Trimming cost V 0 bases and J 9 bases, with 7 bases left between them. Looked up from germline, CDR1 is SGHRS and CDR2 is YFSETQ. The CDR3 contains 12 residues. CDR3 protein: CASSLEGVEQFF. The CDR3 region has the DNA TGCGCCAGCAGCTTGGAAGGAGTTGAGCAGTTCTTC.

This clonotype was picked up many times. The chain carries TRBV7-3 and TRBJ1-2; D might be TRBD1 (5 bases). Germline CDR1 is SGHTA and CDR2 is FQGTGA. V was pared by 2 bases and J by 4 bases, with 14 bases between. The CDR3 loop spans 15 amino acids. CDR3 amino acids: CASSLGGQGPYGYTF. Written as DNA, the CDR3 is TGTGCCAGCAGCTTAGGCGGGCAGGGACCCTATGGCTACACCTTC.

This clonotype was counted between two and nine times. V is TRBV7-2 and J is TRBJ2-7; 7 bases align to TRBD2. CDR1 and CDR2 (germline): SGHTA, FQGNSA. The CDR3 spans 13 residues. V was pared by 6 bases and J by 3 bases, with 5 bases of the junction left unmatched. The CDR3 nucleotides are TGTGCCAGCAGGTCCCAGCGGGGCTACGAGCAGTACTTC. It is translated as CASRSQRGYEQYF.

V and J are TRBV3-1 and TRBJ1-2; TRBD1 might be the D (6 bases). The V gene's germline CDR1 is LGHDT and CDR2 YNNKEL (reference sequence). The CDR3 is 16 residues long. Trimming took off 3 bases at V and 2 bases at J, with 16 bases between the two ends. The CDR3 DNA sequence: TGTGCCAGCAGCCAGCATACAGGGACACTAAACTATGGCTACACCTTC. Translated, it gives CASSQHTGTLNYGYTF.